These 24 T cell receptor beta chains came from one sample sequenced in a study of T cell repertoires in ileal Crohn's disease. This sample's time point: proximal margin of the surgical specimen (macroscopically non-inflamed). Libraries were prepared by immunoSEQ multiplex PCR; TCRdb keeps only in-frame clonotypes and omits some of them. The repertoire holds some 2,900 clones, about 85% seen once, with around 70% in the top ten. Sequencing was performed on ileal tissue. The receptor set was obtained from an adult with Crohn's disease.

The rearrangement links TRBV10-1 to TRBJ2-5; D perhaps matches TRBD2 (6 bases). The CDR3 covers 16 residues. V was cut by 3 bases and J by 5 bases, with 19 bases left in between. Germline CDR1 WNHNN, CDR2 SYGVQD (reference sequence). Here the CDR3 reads CASSDPRGENWETQYF. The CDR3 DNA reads TGCGCCAGCAGTGACCCCCGCGGGGAGAATTGGGAGACCCAGTACTTC.

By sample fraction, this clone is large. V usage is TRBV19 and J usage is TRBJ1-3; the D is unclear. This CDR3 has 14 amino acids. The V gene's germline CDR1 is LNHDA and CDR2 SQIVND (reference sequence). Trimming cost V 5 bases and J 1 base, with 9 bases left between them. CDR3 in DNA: TGTGCCAGTAGTCCATATAATTCTGGAAACACCATATATTTT. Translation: CASSPYNSGNTIYF. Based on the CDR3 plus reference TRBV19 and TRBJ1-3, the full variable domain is DGGITQSPKYLFRKEGQNVTLSCEQNLNHDAMYWYRQDPGQGLRLIYYSQIVNDFQKGDIAEGYSVSREKKESFPLTVTSAQKNPTAFYLCASSPYNSGNTIYFGEGSWLTVV.

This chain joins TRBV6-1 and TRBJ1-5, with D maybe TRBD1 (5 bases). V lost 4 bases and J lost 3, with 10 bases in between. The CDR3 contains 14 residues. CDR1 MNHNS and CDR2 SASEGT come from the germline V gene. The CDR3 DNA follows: TGTGCCAGCAGTGGACAGTATTACAATCAGCCCCAGCATTTT. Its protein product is CASSGQYYNQPQHF.

CDR3 sequence reads: CASSPEEGGYGYTF. For the CDR3, the DNA is TGTGCCAGCAGCCCCGAGGAGGGTGGCTATGGCTACACCTTC. V is TRBV9 and J is TRBJ1-2; unclear D gene. Trimming took off 4 bases at V and 4 bases at J, with 14 bases between the two ends. CDR3 length: 14 residues. In germline, CDR1 is SGDLS, CDR2 YYNGEE.

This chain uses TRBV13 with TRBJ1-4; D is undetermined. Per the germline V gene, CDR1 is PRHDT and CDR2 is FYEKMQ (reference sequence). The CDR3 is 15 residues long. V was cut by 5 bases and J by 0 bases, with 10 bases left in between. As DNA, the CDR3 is TGTGCCAGCAGCCCCCGCGGGACAACTAATGAAAAACTGTTTTTT. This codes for CASSPRGTTNEKLFF. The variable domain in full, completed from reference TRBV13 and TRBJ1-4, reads AAGVIQSPRHLIKEKRETATLKCYPIPRHDTVYWYQQGPGQDPQFLISFYEKMQSDKGSIPDRFSAQQFSDYHSELNMSSLELGDSALYFCASSPRGTTNEKLFFGSGTQLSVL.

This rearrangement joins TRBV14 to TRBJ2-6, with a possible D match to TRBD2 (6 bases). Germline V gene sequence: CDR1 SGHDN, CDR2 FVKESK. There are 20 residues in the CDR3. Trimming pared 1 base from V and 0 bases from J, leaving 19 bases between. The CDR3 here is CASSQVLGLGGDSGANVLTF. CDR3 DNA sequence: TGTGCCAGCAGCCAAGTCTTGGGGCTGGGGGGAGACTCTGGGGCCAACGTCCTGACTTTC.

CDR3 residues: CASSSLPLGEQYF. The CDR3 DNA reads TGTGCCAGCAGCTCCCTCCCCTTGGGCGAGCAGTACTTC. The chain carries TRBV7-9 and TRBJ2-7; D remains unclear. Germline assignment: CDR1 SEHNR and CDR2 FQNEAQ (reference sequence). The CDR3 has 13 amino acids. Trimming took 4 bases from V and 6 from J, leaving 13 bases between them.

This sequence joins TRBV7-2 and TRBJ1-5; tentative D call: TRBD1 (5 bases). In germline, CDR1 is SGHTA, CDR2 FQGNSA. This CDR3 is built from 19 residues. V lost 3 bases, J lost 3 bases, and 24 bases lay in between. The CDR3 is CASSFRDSFNRDNNQPQHF. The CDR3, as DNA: TGTGCCAGCAGCTTTCGGGACTCCTTTAATCGGGATAACAATCAGCCCCAGCATTTT.

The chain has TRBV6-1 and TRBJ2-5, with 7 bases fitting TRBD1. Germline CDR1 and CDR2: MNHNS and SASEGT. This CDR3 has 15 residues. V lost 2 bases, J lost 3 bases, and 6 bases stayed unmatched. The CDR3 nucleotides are TGTGCCAGCAGTGAACCACCGGGACAGAAAGAGACCCAGTACTTC. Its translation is CASSEPPGQKETQYF.

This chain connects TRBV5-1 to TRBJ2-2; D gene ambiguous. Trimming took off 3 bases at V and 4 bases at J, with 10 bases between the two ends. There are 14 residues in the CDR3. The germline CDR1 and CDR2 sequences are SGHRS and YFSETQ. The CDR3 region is CASSSNLGTGELFF. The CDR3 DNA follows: TGCGCCAGCAGCTCTAACTTGGGCACCGGGGAGCTGTTTTTT.

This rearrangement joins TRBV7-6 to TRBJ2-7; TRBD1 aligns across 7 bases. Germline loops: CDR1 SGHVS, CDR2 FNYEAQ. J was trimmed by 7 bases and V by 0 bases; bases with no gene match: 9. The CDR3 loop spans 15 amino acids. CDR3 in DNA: TGTGCCAGCAGCTTAGCGACAGGGACCAAGGGGGAGCAGTACTTC. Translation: CASSLATGTKGEQYF.

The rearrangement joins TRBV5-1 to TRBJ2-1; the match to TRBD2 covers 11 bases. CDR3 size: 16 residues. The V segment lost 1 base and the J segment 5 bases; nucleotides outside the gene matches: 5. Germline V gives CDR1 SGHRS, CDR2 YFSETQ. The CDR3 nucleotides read TGCGCCAGCAGCTTGTCGACTAGCGGGAATCACAATGAGCAGTTCTTC. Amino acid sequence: CASSLSTSGNHNEQFF.

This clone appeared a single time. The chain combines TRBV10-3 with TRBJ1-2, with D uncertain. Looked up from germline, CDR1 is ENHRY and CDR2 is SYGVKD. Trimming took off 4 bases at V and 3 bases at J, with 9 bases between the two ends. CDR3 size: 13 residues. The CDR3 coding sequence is TGTGCCATCAGTGTGCGGTTGGACTATGGCTACACCTTC. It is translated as CAISVRLDYGYTF.

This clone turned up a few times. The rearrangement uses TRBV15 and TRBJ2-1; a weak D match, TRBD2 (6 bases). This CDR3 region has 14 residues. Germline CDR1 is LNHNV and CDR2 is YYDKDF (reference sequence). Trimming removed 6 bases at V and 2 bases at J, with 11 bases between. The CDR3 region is CATRVGGPYNEQFF. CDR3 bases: TGTGCCACCAGGGTGGGGGGTCCCTACAATGAGCAGTTCTTC. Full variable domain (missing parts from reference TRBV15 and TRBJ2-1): DAMVIQNPRYQVTQFGKPVTLSCSQTLNHNVMYWYQQKSSQAPKLLFHYYDKDFNNEADTPDNFQSRRPNTSFCFLDIRSPGLGDTAMYLCATRVGGPYNEQFFGPGTRLTVL.

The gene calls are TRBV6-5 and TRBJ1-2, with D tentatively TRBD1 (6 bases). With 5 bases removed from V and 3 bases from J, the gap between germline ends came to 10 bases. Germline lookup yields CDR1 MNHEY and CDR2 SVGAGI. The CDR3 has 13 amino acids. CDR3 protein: CASSQGSDYGYTF. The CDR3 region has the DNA TGTGCCAGCAGTCAGGGGTCGGACTATGGCTACACCTTC.

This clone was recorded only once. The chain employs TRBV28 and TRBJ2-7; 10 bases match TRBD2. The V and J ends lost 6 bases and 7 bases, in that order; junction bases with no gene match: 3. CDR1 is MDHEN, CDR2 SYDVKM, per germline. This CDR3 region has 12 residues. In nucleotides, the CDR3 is TGTGCCAGCAGCCAACTAGCGGGGGAGCAGTACTTC. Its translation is CASSQLAGEQYF.

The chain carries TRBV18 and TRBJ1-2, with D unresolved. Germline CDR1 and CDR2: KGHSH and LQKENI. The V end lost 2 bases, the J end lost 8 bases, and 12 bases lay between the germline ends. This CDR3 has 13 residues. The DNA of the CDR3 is TGTGCCAGCTCACCAGCAGATGCCAGAGGCTACACCTTC. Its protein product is CASSPADARGYTF.

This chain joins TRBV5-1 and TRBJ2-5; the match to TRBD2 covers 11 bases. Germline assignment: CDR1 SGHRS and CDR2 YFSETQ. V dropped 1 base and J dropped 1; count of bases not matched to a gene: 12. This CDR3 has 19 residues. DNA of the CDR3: TGCGCCAGCAGCTTGAAGGCGGCTAGCGGGGGGTCGCGCCAAGAGACCCAGTACTTC. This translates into CASSLKAASGGSRQETQYF. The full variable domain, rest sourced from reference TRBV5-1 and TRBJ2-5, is KAGVTQTPRYLIKTRGQQVTLSCSPISGHRSVSWYQQTPGQGLQFLFEYFSETQRNKGNFPGRFSGRQFSNSRSEMNVSTLELGDSALYLCASSLKAASGGSRQETQYFGPGTRLLVL.

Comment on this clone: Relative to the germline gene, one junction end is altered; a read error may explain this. The CDR3 sequence: CASSLVGGLETQYF. DNA for the CDR3: TGTGCCAGCAGCTTAGTTGGAGGGTTGGAGACCCAGTACTTC. The chain combines TRBV4-1 with TRBJ2-5; a weak D match, TRBD2 (6 bases). Germline V CDR1 and CDR2: MGHRA, YSYEKL. The CDR3 spans 14 residues.

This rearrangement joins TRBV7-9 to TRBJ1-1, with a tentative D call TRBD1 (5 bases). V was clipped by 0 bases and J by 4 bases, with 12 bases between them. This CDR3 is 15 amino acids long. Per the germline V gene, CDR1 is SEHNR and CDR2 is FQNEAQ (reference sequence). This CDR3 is CASSLAIGAGTEAFF. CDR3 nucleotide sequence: TGTGCCAGCAGCTTAGCGATTGGGGCGGGCACTGAAGCTTTCTTT.

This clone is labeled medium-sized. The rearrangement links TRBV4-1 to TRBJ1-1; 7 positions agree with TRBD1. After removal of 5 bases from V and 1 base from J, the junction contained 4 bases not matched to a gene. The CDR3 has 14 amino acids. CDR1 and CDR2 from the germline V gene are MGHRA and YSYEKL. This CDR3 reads CASSYRGPNTEAFF. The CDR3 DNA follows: TGCGCCAGCAGCTACAGGGGCCCGAACACTGAAGCTTTCTTT.

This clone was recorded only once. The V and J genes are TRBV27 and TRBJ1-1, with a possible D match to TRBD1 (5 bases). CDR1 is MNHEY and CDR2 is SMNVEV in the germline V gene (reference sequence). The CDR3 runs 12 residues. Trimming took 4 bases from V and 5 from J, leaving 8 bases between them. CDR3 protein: CASSSGHTEAFF. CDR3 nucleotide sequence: TGTGCCAGCAGTTCAGGGCATACTGAAGCTTTCTTT.

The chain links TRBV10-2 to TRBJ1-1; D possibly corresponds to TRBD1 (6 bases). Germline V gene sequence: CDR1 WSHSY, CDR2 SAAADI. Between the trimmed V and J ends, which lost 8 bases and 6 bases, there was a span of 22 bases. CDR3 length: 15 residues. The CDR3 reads CASQPNRVQSPEAFF. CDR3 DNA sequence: TGCGCCAGCCAGCCAAACAGGGTTCAGTCCCCTGAAGCTTTCTTT.

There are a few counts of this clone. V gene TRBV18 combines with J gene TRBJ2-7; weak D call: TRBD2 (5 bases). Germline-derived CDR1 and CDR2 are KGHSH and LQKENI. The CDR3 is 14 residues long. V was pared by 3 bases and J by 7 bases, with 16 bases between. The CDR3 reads CASSPTDGRGEQYF. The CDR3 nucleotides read TGTGCCAGCTCACCCACAGACGGCCGGGGAGAGCAGTACTTC.